The T cell receptor (beta chain) described here comes from a study of Ad26.COV2.S vaccination and SARS-CoV-2 variants. Overall study context: Sample donor was a member of the COV1001 Ad26.COV2.S trial arm.

Remarks on this clone: Its specificity is not known.

The assay was immunoSEQ multiplex PCR, and TCRdb's table has in-frame clones only and misses some. The sample lists about 370,000 clones; about nine tenths were seen once. Treatment of the sample: about 20 received Ad26.COV2.S at low or high dose, single or two shots; 5 received placebo; per-sample allocation not given. Sample collection was performed on day 63 after the first vaccine or placebo injection. Findings of the study overall: People given the vaccine had a wider spike-specific TCR breadth than placebo recipients did. Vaccine and placebo recipients had similar non-spike TCR breadth.

V was pared by 1 base and J by 3 bases, with 9 bases of the junction left unmatched. CDR3 length: 17 residues. Looked up from germline, CDR1 is MGHRA and CDR2 is YSYEKL. This TCR derives from a person between 18 and 65 years old who received the Ad26.COV2.S COVID-19 vaccine or a placebo. The V gene is TRBV4-1, the J gene TRBJ1-1; 9 bases match TRBD1. The sequencing used peripheral blood, collected in a trial of Ad26.COV2.S vaccine versus placebo. As DNA, the CDR3 is TGCGCCAGCAGCCAAGCATTGACAGGGGGGGAGGACACTGAAGCTTTCTTT. Protein: CASSQALTGGEDTEAFF.